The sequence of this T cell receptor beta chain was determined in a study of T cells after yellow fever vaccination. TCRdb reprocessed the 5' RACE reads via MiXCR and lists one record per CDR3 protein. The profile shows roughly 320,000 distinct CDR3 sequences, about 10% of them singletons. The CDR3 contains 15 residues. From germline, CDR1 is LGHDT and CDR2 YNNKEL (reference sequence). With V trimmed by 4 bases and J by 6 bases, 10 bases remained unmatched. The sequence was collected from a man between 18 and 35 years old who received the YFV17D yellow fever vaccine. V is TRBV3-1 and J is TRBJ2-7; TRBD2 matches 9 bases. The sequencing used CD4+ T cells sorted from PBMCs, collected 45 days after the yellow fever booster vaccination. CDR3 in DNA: TGTGCCAGCAGCCTCCGACTAGCGGTACCTACCGAGCAGTACTTC. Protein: CASSLRLAVPTEQYF.